This TCR beta chain was found in a study of response to subunit inactivated influenza vaccine (dated 2018 in TCRdb). For context, the study as a whole: To follow how T cells responded to a trivalent subunit inactivated influenza vaccine, the researchers relied on deep quantitative profiling of the T cell receptor repertoire.

This clonotype has ten or more counts. Its antigen is unknown. No base quality values were provided; no much bigger clone lies one nucleotide off. Taken from the germline V gene, the CDR1 and CDR2 loops are LGHNA and YSLEER. Trimming removed 4 bases from V and 4 bases from J, leaving 17 bases between the germline ends. Taken from cysteine to phenylalanine, the CDR3 has 16 residues. Only CDR3 DNA is held: 48 bases, read in frame from base 1. The study at large found these results: The authors suggested that each seasonal influenza vaccination may recruit only a limited number of new T cells.

Library construction relied on RT-PCR. The data were produced on an Illumina HiSeq 2500. Through fastp at Q25 and MiXCR, TCRdb rebuilt clones from the public reads, retaining in-frame beta chains. Each entry merges the rows of one CDR3 protein and shows their most common DNA and genes. The sample data list 500,000 to 550,000 distinct CDR3 sequences, and less than 8% of these were observed just once. The ten largest clones capture 13% of the sample. This clonotype was sampled from a man aged 50-75 years who received an inactivated influenza vaccine. Donor details come from another sample of the same person, matched by shared clones. The material was PBMCs from blood, obtained less than 30 months after vaccination. The chain is encoded by TRBV4-3 joined to TRBJ2-1; the D region possibly corresponds to TRBD2 (6 bases align). The base sequence is TGCGCCAGCAGCCGGGCCGACGGTGGGGGGTACAATGAGCAGTTCTTC. The resulting protein is CASSRADGGGYNEQFF.